The 6 T cell receptor beta chains below were found in one sample sequenced in a study of blood T cells in healthy people across ages (dated by TCRdb to between 2015 and 2016). Libraries were made using 5' RACE. The sample was run on an Illumina HiSeq 2500. A second PCR of roughly 6 to 11 cycles was run with a J-beta primer mix and a sample-barcoded 5' primer. TCRdb trimmed the raw reads at Q25, called clones with MiXCR and kept productive beta chains. Entries are consolidated by CDR3 protein sequence, retaining the most common genes and DNA. Recorded for this sample are 850,000 or so distinct CDR3 sequences; under 35% of them occurred a single time. The ten largest clones add up to 15% to 20% of the sample. Sequencing input: blood. The receptors were sampled from a woman older than 75 in good health.

This clonotype came up many times. The rearrangement links TRBV6-1 to TRBJ1-2, with 7 bases aligning to TRBD1. The J segment lost 3 bases and the V segment lost 7 bases, leaving 5 bases of the junction unmatched. The CDR3 loop spans 13 amino acids. Germline lookup yields CDR1 MNHNS and CDR2 SASEGT. The CDR3 here is CASNIDRDYGYTF. The CDR3 DNA reads TGTGCCAGCAACATTGACAGGGACTATGGCTACACCTTC.

Only a few counts were recorded for this clonotype. The chain combines TRBV19 with TRBJ2-1; 12 bases fit TRBD2. Trimming cost V 0 bases and J 5 bases; bases outside gene matches: 11. This CDR3 spans 19 amino acids. Germline-derived CDR1 and CDR2 are LNHDA and SQIVND (reference sequence). CDR3 region: CASSIDRLAGAFRNNEQFF. The CDR3 DNA sequence: TGTGCCAGTAGTATAGATCGACTAGCGGGGGCCTTCCGAAACAATGAGCAGTTCTTC.

The chain carries TRBV11-2 and TRBJ2-3; possible D gene TRBD2, 5 bases. The CDR3 consists of 15 residues. CDR1 is SGHAT, CDR2 FQNNGV, per germline. V was shortened by 5 bases and J by 3 bases, with 15 bases between the two germline ends. The CDR3 nucleotides are TGTGCCAGCAGCCCTACGCCGGGATATACAGATACGCAGTATTTT. Protein: CASSPTPGYTDTQYF.

This clonotype has more than one count but fewer than ten. V and J are TRBV5-5 and TRBJ2-2; 8 bases are a match to TRBD1. In germline, CDR1 is SGHKS, CDR2 YYEKEE (reference sequence). Losses at the gene ends were 4 bases for V and 1 base for J; bases not matched to a gene: 3. This CDR3 is built from 15 residues. The CDR3: CASSIDRGNTGELFF. The CDR3 coding sequence is TGTGCCAGCAGCATTGACAGGGGGAACACCGGGGAGCTGTTTTTT.

Remarks on this clonotype: A junction boundary mismatches the germline segment, possibly from a read error. The rearrangement uses TRBV9 and TRBJ2-3; 12 positions match TRBD2. CDR3 length: 17 amino acids. Looked up from germline, CDR1 is SGDLS and CDR2 is YYNGEE. This CDR3 reads CAGSVATTSGGTDTQYF. CDR3 sequence (DNA): TGTGCCGGCAGCGTAGCTACTACTAGCGGGGGGACAGATACGCAGTATTTT. Filled out from reference TRBV9 and TRBJ2-3, the complete variable domain reads DSGVTQTPKHLITATGQRVTLRCSPRSGDLSVYWYQQSLDQGLQFLIQYYNGEERAKGNILERFSAQQFPDLHSELNLSSLELGDSALYFCAGSVATTSGGTDTQYFGPGTRLTVL.

This clonotype was counted many times. The chain combines TRBV7-9 with TRBJ1-2; tentatively, D is TRBD1 (5 bases). This CDR3 is built from 12 residues. Germline CDR1 is SEHNR and CDR2 is FQNEAQ (reference sequence). V gave up 5 bases and J gave up 8 bases, with 12 bases separating them. CDR3 sequence: CASSPGPGGYTF. CDR3 nucleotide sequence: TGTGCCAGCAGCCCGGGGCCCGGCGGCTACACCTTC.